These 5 T cell receptor beta chains share one sample of origin, sequenced in a study of T-cell reconstitution after alpha-beta-depleted transplantation in children. Researchers prepared the TCRbeta library using unique molecular identifiers, the study reports. TCRdb itself ran the PCR reads through MiXCR, one entry per CDR3 protein. The table records a few hundred thousand distinct CDR3 sequences, approximately 30% of them present only once. Here the sequenced sample was PBMCs, taken before TCRalphabeta/CD19-depleted stem cell transplant. These receptor sequences come from a boy less than two years old with Wiskott-Aldrich syndrome, due to receive a stem cell transplant.

This chain links TRBV19 with TRBJ2-5, with D tentatively TRBD1 or TRBD2 (6 bases each). The ends were cut back, 1 base at V and 1 base at J, with 10 bases in the middle. Germline V gives CDR1 LNHDA, CDR2 SQIVND (reference sequence). This CDR3 has 15 residues. CDR3 sequence: CASSIVSGAQETQYF. CDR3 bases: TGTGCCAGTAGTATAGTATCGGGGGCCCAAGAGACCCAGTACTTC.

The chain's CDR3 is CASCRISGTGTQPQHF. CDR3 DNA: TGTGCCAGCTGCCGGATCTCCGGGACAGGGACTCAGCCCCAGCATTTT. The chain links TRBV7-9 to TRBJ1-5; 9 positions agree with TRBD1. The CDR3 consists of 16 residues. Per the germline V gene, CDR1 is SEHNR and CDR2 is FQNEAQ (reference sequence). Trimming cost V 8 bases and J 6 bases; bases outside gene matches: 14.

As to this clonotype: A junction boundary mismatches the germline segment, possibly from a read error. This chain links TRBV5-1 with TRBJ2-2; D is ambiguous. CDR1 SGHRS and CDR2 YFSETQ come from the germline V gene. The CDR3 loop spans 13 amino acids. CDR3 amino acids: CASSLEATGELFF. The CDR3 coding sequence is TGTGCCAGCAGCTTAGAAGCCACCGGGGAGCTGTTTTTT.

The rearrangement uses TRBV20-1 and TRBJ2-7; 10 bases align to TRBD2. The J segment lost 5 bases and the V segment lost 1 base, leaving 5 bases of the junction unmatched. CDR1 is DFQATT and CDR2 is SNEGSKA in the germline V gene (reference sequence). This CDR3 spans 14 amino acids. CDR3 bases: TGCAGTGCTAGAGCGGCTAGCGGGAGTGACGAGCAGTACTTC. Translation: CSARAASGSDEQYF.

V is TRBV28 and J is TRBJ1-5, with a possible D match to TRBD1 (5 bases). The CDR3 has 17 amino acids. Trimming removed 2 bases from V and 0 bases from J, with 14 bases in between. Germline V gene sequence: CDR1 MDHEN, CDR2 SYDVKM. CDR3 coding DNA: TGTGCCAGCAGTTTAAGAGTCGCAGGGACTAGCAATCAGCCCCAGCATTTT. It is translated as CASSLRVAGTSNQPQHF.